This T cell receptor beta chain stems from a study of T cells expressing NK-cell markers. Germline assignment: CDR1 SQVTM and CDR2 ANQGSEA. The length of the CDR3 is 15 residues. TCRdb derives one entry per CDR3 protein from the 5' RACE reads, leaving out DNA. Reported are roughly 350,000 distinct CDR3 sequences; the ten largest clones contain roughly 5.4%. This chain links TRBV29-1 with TRBJ2-5; as DNA is missing, the TRBD1 call by TCRdb cannot be tested. The TCR originated in a man aged 18-75 years in good health. The sample was blood T cells: a sorted CD56 or NKG2C T cell subset, CD4+ or CD8+ T cells, or bulk PBMC T cells (not recorded which). CDR3 region: CSVVMPTQGPETQYF.